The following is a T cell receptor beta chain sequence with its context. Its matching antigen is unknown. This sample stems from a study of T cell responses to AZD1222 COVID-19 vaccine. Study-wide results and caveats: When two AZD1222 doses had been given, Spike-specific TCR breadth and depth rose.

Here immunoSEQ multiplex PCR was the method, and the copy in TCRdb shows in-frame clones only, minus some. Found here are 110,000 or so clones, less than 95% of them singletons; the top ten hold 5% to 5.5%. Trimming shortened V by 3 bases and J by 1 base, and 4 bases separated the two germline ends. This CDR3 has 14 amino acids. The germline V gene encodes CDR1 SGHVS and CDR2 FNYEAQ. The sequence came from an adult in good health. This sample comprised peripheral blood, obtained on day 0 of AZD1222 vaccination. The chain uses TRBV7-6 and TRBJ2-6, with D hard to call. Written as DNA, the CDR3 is TGTGCCAGCAGCTTGCAATCTGGGGCCAACGTCCTGACTTTC. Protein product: CASSLQSGANVLTF.